This T cell receptor (beta chain) was recovered during a study of blood T cell repertoires in COVID-19 (dated by TCRdb to 2019 to 2021). In terms of the full investigation: Samples from collaborators originated in the United States, Italy and Spain and spanned both the acute and convalescent phases of COVID-19. The material from the prospective study consisted of cDNA or gDNA derived from T cells, B-cell-depleted T cells, or PBMCs. Deeply sampled blood TCRbeta repertoires from subjects exposed to, actively infected with, or recovered from COVID-19 were included in the dataset. A freely available public database, intended as a resource for researchers studying the immune response to SARS-CoV-2, is where the repertoires were released. The samples were drawn from the first 160 participants of the ongoing ImmuneRACE study and from some 1,300 subjects provided by 6 global collaborators. The sample metadata nearly always contained a de-identified subject ID, COVID-19 status, age in years and sex. Where available, HLA class I and class II types were obtained from metadata supplied by the sample provider rather than from assay-based typing. The study at large found these results: Clinical and demographic metadata were provided uncurated, with the amount varying by source and participant.

A note on this clone: Its antigen remains unidentified. No qualities accompany the bases; no much larger clone lies one base away.

Collaborating institutions collected whole blood in K2EDTA tubes following their own protocols. For TCRbeta analysis, collaborators shipped samples in one of three forms: frozen whole blood, isolated PBMCs, or DNA extracted from either of those sample types. TCRbeta CDR3 regions were amplified from genomic DNA by means of the immunoSEQ Assay, a bias-controlled multiplex PCR. Per the source publication's procedure: Within the assay, amplification of reference gene primers was used to estimate how many nucleated cells each sample contained. To quantify the absolute abundance of each unique TCRbeta CDR3 rearrangement, sequence reads were collapsed and filtered. Productive Simpson clonality was computed per sample as the square root of Simpson's diversity index over productive rearrangements. TCRdb limited this immuneACCESS table to in-frame rearrangements with V and J called. A share of clones is missing; checked studies link under half to unresolved V genes, and the rest is unexplained. Clone size and V and J calls were adopted from that table, with D and trimming inferred from the DNA. This sample has over 90,000 clones in its table, and around 88% of those were observed once. The ten biggest clones cover less than 4% of the sample.

Taken from cysteine to phenylalanine, the CDR3 has 17 residues. Only the CDR3 portion is preserved as DNA: 51 bases, with reading frame beginning at the first base. The V and J ends are trimmed by 6 bases and 0 bases, leaving 21 bases between them. The germline V gene yields SNHLY for CDR1 and FYNNEI for CDR2. The chain uses TRBV2 and TRBJ2-7; TRBD1 could be the D gene, as 5 bases match. The sequenced sample consisted of peripheral blood. This sequence originates from a human donor in a cohort sampled during active COVID-19. The CDR3 is CASSARVIRDPSYEQYF. In nucleotide form, the sequence is TGTGCCAGCAGCGCCAGGGTGATCCGAGATCCCTCCTACGAGCAGTACTTC.